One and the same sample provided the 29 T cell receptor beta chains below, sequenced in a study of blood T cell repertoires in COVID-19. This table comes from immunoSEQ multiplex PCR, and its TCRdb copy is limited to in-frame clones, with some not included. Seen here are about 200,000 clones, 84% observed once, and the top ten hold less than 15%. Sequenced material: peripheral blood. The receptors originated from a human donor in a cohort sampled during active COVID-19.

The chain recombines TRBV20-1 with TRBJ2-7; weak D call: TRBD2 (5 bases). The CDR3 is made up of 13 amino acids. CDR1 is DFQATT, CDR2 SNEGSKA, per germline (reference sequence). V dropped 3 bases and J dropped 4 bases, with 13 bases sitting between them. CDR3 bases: TGCAGTGCTAGTATCTCCCGGGAATACGAGCAGTACTTC. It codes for CSASISREYEQYF.

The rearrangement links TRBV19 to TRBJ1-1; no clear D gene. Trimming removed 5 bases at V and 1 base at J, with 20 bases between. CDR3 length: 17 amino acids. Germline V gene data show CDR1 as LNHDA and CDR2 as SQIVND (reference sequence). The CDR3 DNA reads TGTGCCAGTAGTTATCTATTACCGAGGGCAGCGAACACTGAAGCTTTCTTT. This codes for CASSYLLPRAANTEAFF.

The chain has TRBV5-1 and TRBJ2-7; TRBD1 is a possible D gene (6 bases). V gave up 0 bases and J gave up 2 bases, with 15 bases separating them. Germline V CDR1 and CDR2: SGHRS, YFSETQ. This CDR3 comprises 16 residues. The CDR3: CASSLDRDHPTYEQYF. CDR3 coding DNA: TGCGCCAGCAGCTTGGACAGGGATCATCCTACCTACGAGCAGTACTTC.

The CDR3 sequence is CASSFDGIYGYTF. In DNA form, the CDR3 reads TGTGCCAGCAGTTTCGACGGGATCTATGGCTACACCTTC. The J gene is TRBJ1-2, the V gene TRBV2, with D unclear. Looked up from germline, CDR1 is SNHLY and CDR2 is FYNNEI. The CDR3 runs to 13 residues. V gave up 5 bases and J gave up 4 bases, with 11 bases separating them.

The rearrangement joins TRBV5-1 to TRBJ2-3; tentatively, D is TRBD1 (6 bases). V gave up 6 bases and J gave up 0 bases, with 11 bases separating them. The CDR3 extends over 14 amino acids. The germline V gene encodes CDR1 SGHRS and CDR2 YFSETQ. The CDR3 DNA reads TGCGCCAGCACAGGGGATTGGAGCACAGATACGCAGTATTTT. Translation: CASTGDWSTDTQYF.

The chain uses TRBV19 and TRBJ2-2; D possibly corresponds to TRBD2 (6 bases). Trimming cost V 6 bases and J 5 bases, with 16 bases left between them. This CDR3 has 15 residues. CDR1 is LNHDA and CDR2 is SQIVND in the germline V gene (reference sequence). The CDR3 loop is CASRNPGLPTGELFF. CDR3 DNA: TGTGCCAGTAGAAACCCGGGACTTCCTACCGGGGAGCTGTTTTTT. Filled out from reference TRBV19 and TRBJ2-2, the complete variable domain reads DGGITQSPKYLFRKEGQNVTLSCEQNLNHDAMYWYRQDPGQGLRLIYYSQIVNDFQKGDIAEGYSVSREKKESFPLTVTSAQKNPTAFYLCASRNPGLPTGELFFGEGSRLTVL.

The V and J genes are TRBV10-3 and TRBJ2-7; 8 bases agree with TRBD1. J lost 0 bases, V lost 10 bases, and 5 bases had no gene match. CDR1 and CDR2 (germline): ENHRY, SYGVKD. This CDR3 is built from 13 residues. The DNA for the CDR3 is TGTGCCACCGGACAGGGCGGCTCCTACGAGCAGTACTTC. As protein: CATGQGGSYEQYF.

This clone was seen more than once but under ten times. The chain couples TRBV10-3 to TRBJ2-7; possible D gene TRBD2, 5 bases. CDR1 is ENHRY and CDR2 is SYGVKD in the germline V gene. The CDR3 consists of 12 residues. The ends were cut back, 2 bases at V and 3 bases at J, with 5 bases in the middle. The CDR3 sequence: CAISERDYEQYF. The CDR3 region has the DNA TGTGCCATCAGTGAGCGGGACTACGAGCAGTACTTC.

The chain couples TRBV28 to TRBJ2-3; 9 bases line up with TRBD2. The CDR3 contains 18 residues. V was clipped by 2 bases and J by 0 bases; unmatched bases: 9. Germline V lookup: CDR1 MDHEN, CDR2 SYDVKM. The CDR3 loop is CASSLRLAGSTSTDTQYF. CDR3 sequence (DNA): TGTGCCAGCAGTTTAAGGCTAGCGGGGAGCACTAGCACAGATACGCAGTATTTT.

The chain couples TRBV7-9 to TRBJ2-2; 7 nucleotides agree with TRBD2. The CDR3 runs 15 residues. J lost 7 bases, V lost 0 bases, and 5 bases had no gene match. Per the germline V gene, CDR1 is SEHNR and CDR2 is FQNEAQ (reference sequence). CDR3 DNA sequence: TGTGCCAGCAGCTTAGCGCTGGCGGGAGTCGGGGAGCTGTTTTTT. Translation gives CASSLALAGVGELFF. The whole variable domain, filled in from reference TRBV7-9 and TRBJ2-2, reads DTGVSQNPRHKITKRGQNVTFRCDPISEHNRLYWYRQTLGQGPEFLTYFQNEAQLEKSRLLSDRFSAERPKGSFSTLEIQRTEQGDSAMYLCASSLALAGVGELFFGEGSRLTVL.

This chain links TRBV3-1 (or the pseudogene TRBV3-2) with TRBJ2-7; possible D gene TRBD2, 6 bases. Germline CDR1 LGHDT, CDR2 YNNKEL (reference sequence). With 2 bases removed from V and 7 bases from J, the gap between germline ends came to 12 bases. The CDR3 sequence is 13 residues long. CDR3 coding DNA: TGTGCCAGCAGCCAACAACAACGGGGGGAGCAGTACTTC. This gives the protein CASSQQQRGEQYF.

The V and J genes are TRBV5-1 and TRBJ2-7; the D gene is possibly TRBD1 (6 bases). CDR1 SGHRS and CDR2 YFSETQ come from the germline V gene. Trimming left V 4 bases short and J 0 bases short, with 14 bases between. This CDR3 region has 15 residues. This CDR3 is CASSRTTDSSYEQYF. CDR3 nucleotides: TGCGCCAGCAGCCGAACGACGGACAGCTCCTACGAGCAGTACTTC.

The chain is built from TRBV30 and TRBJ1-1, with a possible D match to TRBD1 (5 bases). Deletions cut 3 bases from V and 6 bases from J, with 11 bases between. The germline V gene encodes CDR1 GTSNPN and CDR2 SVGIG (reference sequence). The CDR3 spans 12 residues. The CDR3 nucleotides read TGTGCCTGGAGCAGGGATTTTCCTGAAGCTTTCTTT. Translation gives CAWSRDFPEAFF.

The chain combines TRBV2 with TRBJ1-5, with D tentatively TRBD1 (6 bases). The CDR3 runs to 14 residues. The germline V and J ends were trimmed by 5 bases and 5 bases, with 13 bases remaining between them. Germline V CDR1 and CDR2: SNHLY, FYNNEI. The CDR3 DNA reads TGTGCCAGCAGTCAGGGGCTAAGTCATCAGCCCCAGCATTTT. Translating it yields CASSQGLSHQPQHF.

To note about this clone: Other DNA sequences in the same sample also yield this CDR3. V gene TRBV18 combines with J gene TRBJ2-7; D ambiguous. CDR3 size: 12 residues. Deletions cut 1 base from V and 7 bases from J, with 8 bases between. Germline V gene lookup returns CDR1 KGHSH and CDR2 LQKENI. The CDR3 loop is CASSPRAGEQYF. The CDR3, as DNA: TGTGCCAGCTCACCACGGGCAGGAGAGCAGTACTTC.

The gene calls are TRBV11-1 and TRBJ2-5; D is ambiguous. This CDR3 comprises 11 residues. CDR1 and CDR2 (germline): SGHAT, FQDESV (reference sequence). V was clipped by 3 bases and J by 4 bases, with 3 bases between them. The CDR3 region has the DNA TGTGCCAGCAGCTTCGGAGAGACCCAGTACTTC. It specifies CASSFGETQYF. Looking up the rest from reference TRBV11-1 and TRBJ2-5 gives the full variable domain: EAEVAQSPRYKITEKSQAVAFWCDPISGHATLYWYRQILGQGPELLVQFQDESVVDDSQLPKDRFSAERLKGVDSTLKIQPAELGDSAMYLCASSFGETQYFGPGTRLLVL.

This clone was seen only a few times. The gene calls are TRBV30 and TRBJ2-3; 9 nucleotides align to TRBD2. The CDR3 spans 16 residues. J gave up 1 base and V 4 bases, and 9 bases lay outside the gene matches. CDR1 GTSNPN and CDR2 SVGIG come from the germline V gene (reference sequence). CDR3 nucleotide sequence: TGTGCCTGGAACGGGTTAGCGGGAGTGGGCACAGATACGCAGTATTTT. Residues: CAWNGLAGVGTDTQYF.

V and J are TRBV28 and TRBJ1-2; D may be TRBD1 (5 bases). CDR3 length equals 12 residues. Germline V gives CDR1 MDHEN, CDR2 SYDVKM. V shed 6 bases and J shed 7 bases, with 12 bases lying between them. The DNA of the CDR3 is TGTGCCAGCAGGGGACTACAGCCTGGCTACACCTTC. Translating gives CASRGLQPGYTF.

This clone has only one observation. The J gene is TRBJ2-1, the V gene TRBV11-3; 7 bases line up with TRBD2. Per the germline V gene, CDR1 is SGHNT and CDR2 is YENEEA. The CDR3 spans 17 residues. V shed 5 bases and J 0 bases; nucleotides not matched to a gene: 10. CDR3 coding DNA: TGTGCCAGCAGCCTCTATACGGGAGGAAGCTCCTACAATGAGCAGTTCTTC. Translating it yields CASSLYTGGSSYNEQFF.

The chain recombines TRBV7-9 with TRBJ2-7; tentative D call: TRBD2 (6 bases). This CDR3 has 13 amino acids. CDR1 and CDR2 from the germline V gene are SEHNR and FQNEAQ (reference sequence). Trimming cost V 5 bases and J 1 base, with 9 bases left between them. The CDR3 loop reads CASSPGGSYEQYF. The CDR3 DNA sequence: TGTGCCAGCAGCCCTGGGGGGTCCTACGAGCAGTACTTC.

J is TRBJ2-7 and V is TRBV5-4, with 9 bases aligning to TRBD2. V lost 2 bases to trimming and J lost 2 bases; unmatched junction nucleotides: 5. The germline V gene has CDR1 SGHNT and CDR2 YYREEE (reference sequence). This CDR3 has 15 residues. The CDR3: CASSFSSGAPYEQYF. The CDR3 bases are TGTGCCAGCAGCTTCTCTAGCGGGGCCCCCTACGAGCAGTACTTC.

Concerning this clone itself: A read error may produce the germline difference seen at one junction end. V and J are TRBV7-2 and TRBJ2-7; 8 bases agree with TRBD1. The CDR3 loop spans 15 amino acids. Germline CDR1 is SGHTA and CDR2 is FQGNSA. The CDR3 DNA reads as TGTGCCAGCAGCTTAGTTGGGACAGGAACCTACGCGCAGTACTTC. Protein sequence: CASSLVGTGTYAQYF.

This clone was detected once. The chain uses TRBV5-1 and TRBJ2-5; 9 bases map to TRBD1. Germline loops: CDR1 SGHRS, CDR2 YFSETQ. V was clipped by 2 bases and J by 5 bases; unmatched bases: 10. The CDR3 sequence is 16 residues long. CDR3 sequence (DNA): TGCGCCAGCAGCTTACCCGGGACAGGGATCATCGAGACCCAGTACTTC. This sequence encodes CASSLPGTGIIETQYF.

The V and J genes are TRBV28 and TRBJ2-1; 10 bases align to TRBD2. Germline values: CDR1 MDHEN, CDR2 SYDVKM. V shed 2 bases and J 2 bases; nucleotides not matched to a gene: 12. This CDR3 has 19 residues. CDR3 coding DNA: TGTGCCAGCAGTTTAATTGGACTAGCGGAGGACCTAACCTACAATGAGCAGTTCTTC. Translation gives CASSLIGLAEDLTYNEQFF.

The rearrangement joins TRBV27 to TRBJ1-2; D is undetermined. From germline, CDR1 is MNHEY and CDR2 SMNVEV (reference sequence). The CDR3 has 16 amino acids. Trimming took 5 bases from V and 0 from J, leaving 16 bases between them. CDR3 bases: TGTGCCAGCAGTCCCCATTACAGCCCAGCTAACTATGGCTACACCTTC. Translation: CASSPHYSPANYGYTF.

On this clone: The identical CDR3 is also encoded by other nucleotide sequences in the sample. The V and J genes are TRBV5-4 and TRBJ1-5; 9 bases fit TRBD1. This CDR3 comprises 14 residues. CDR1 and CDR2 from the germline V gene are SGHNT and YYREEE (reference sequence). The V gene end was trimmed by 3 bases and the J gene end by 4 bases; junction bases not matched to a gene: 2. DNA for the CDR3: TGTGCCAGCAGCTCCGGGACAGGGAATCAGCCCCAGCATTTT. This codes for CASSSGTGNQPQHF.

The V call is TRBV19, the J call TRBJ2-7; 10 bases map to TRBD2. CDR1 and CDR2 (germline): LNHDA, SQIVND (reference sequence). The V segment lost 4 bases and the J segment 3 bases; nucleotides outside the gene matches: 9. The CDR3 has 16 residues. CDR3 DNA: TGTGCCAGTAGTAAGGCCCGCCTAGCGGGGGTCTACGAGCAGTACTTC. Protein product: CASSKARLAGVYEQYF.

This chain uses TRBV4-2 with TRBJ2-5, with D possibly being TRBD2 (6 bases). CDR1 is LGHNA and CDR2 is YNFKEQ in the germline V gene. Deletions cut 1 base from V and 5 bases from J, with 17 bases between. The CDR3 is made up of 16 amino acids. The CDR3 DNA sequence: TGTGCCAGCAGCCAAGCGTCCGGGAGCACACTCGAGACCCAGTACTTC. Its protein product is CASSQASGSTLETQYF.

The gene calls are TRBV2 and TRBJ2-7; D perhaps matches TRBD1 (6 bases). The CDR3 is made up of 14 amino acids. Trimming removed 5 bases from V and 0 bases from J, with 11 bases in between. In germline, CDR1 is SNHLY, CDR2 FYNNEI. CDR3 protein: CASSIRGSSYEQYF. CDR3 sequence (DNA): TGTGCCAGCAGTATCAGGGGTTCCTCCTACGAGCAGTACTTC.